This entry lists 14 T cell receptor beta chains sequenced from one sample in a study of T cell responses to AZD1222 COVID-19 vaccine. The table came from immunoSEQ multiplex PCR; TCRdb's copy has only in-frame clones and leaves some out. The repertoire holds 100,000 to 150,000 clones, with approximately 92% as singletons. The input for sequencing was peripheral blood, taken on day 0 of AZD1222 vaccination. All receptors come from an adult in good health.

The chain recombines TRBV28 with TRBJ2-1; the match to TRBD2 covers 9 bases. The CDR3 loop spans 16 amino acids. Germline CDR1 MDHEN, CDR2 SYDVKM. The junction had 8 bases not matched to a gene; V was cut back by 3 bases and J by 5 bases. The CDR3: CASSFWAGGLNNEQFF. CDR3 DNA: TGTGCCAGCAGTTTCTGGGCGGGAGGGCTGAACAATGAGCAGTTCTTC.

V and J are TRBV19 and TRBJ2-7; TRBD2 matches 8 bases. Germline V gene data show CDR1 as LNHDA and CDR2 as SQIVND (reference sequence). The CDR3 length is 15 residues. The J segment lost 0 bases and the V segment lost 6 bases, leaving 7 bases of the junction unmatched. The DNA for the CDR3 is TGTGCCAGTAGATCTAGCGGGCTTAGCTCCTACGAGCAGTACTTC. It translates to CASRSSGLSSYEQYF.

The chain uses TRBV18 and TRBJ1-4, with no clear D. The CDR3 is made up of 14 amino acids. V was trimmed by 2 bases and J by 3 bases, leaving 7 bases between them. Germline values: CDR1 KGHSH, CDR2 LQKENI. CDR3 sequence reads: CASSPTHPNEKLFF. DNA of the CDR3: TGTGCCAGCTCACCAACCCATCCTAATGAAAAACTGTTTTTT.

The chain recombines TRBV7-9 with TRBJ2-2; D perhaps matches TRBD1 (6 bases). From germline, CDR1 is SEHNR and CDR2 FQNEAQ (reference sequence). Trimming cost V 4 bases and J 3 bases, with 12 bases left between them. The CDR3 has 15 residues. The CDR3 DNA follows: TGTGCCAGCAGCTCGGGACATGACTACACCGGGGAGCTGTTTTTT. Translated, it gives CASSSGHDYTGELFF.

This chain connects TRBV10-2 to TRBJ2-7, with D perhaps matching TRBD2 (5 bases). Germline V gene data show CDR1 as WSHSY and CDR2 as SAAADI. This CDR3 has 13 amino acids. V lost 6 bases and J lost 6, with 15 bases in between. DNA of the CDR3: TGCGCCAGCAGGAGTGGGAGAGGGCTCGAGCAGTACTTC. Its protein is CASRSGRGLEQYF.

J is TRBJ1-1 and V is TRBV7-9; 9 bases map to TRBD1. The CDR3 contains 16 residues. The germline V gene has CDR1 SEHNR and CDR2 FQNEAQ (reference sequence). J gave up 6 bases and V 5 bases, and 13 bases lay outside the gene matches. The CDR3 DNA reads TGTGCCAGCAGCCCCCCCCTGGGGACAGGGCAGGCTGAAGCTTTCTTT. Translated, it gives CASSPPLGTGQAEAFF.

This chain links TRBV2 with TRBJ1-5; D uncertain. Between the trimmed V and J ends, which lost 2 bases and 6 bases, there was a span of 17 bases. There are 16 residues in the CDR3. The germline CDR1 and CDR2 sequences are SNHLY and FYNNEI. The CDR3 region is CASSEQESVGGQPQHF. CDR3 bases: TGTGCCAGCAGTGAACAGGAGTCGGTGGGTGGTCAGCCCCAGCATTTT.

This clone was picked up a small number of times. This rearrangement joins TRBV7-2 to TRBJ1-3; D might be TRBD1 (5 bases). The CDR3 loop spans 15 amino acids. Trimming left V 5 bases short and J 2 bases short, with 13 bases between. From germline, CDR1 is SGHTA and CDR2 FQGNSA. CDR3 sequence reads: CASSPGGGAGNTIYF. In DNA form, the CDR3 reads TGTGCCAGCAGCCCCGGTGGGGGGGCTGGAAACACCATATATTTT. The full variable domain, in which reference TRBV7-2 and TRBJ1-3 provide the parts outside the CDR3, is GAGVSQSPSNKVTEKGKDVELRCDPISGHTALYWYRQSLGQGLEFLIYFQGNSAPDKSGLPSDRFSAERTGGSVSTLTIQRTQQEDSAVYLCASSPGGGAGNTIYFGEGSWLTVV.

V usage is TRBV19 and J usage is TRBJ2-3, with TRBD1 identical over 8 bases. Trimming at V came to 1 base and at J to 5 bases, leaving 5 bases not matched to a gene. Germline lookup yields CDR1 LNHDA and CDR2 SQIVND (reference sequence). The CDR3 is made up of 15 amino acids. DNA for the CDR3: TGTGCCAGTAGTATAGCGGACAGGGTCGGAGATACGCAGTATTTT. It translates to CASSIADRVGDTQYF.

The chain links TRBV9 to TRBJ1-3, with 8 positions matching TRBD1. V was clipped by 4 bases and J by 0 bases; unmatched bases: 9. The CDR3 consists of 17 residues. Germline lookup yields CDR1 SGDLS and CDR2 YYNGEE. This chain's CDR3 is CASSLKGDRYSGNTIYF. In nucleotides, the CDR3 is TGTGCCAGCAGCCTAAAAGGGGACAGGTACTCTGGAAACACCATATATTTT.

This rearrangement joins TRBV6-5 to TRBJ2-1, with D possibly TRBD1 on 6 matching bases. Germline V lookup: CDR1 MNHEY, CDR2 SVGAGI. The V and J ends lost 4 bases and 4 bases respectively, with 8 bases between them. The CDR3 is made up of 13 amino acids. The CDR3 nucleotides are TGTGCCAGCAGTTCCACAGGGTACAATGAGCAGTTCTTC. It encodes CASSSTGYNEQFF.

The rearrangement joins TRBV27 to TRBJ2-7; D is perhaps TRBD2 (6 bases). The germline V and J ends were trimmed by 5 bases and 0 bases, with 17 bases remaining between them. CDR3 length: 16 amino acids. Per germline, CDR1 MNHEY and CDR2 SMNVEV (reference sequence). The CDR3 DNA reads as TGTGCCAGCAGTCCGGACCCTCGCGGGAACTCCTACGAGCAGTACTTC. Amino acid sequence: CASSPDPRGNSYEQYF.

The genes are TRBV7-8 and TRBJ2-1; D might be TRBD2 (5 bases). Germline assignment: CDR1 SGHVS and CDR2 FQNEAQ. There are 17 residues in the CDR3. Trimming shortened V by 2 bases and J by 2 bases, and 16 bases separated the two germline ends. CDR3 loop: CASSLTAPRGPYNEQFF. The CDR3 DNA follows: TGTGCCAGCAGCTTAACGGCGCCCAGAGGGCCCTACAATGAGCAGTTCTTC.

CDR3 protein: CASSVGLAGATTKQYF. CDR3 nucleotides: TGTGCCAGCAGCGTAGGACTAGCGGGAGCAACGACGAAGCAGTACTTC. The V call is TRBV9, the J call TRBJ2-7, with TRBD2 identical over 12 bases. The CDR3 has 16 residues. Germline lookup yields CDR1 SGDLS and CDR2 YYNGEE. The V and J ends lost 0 bases and 8 bases, in that order; junction bases with no gene match: 9.